The rows below give T cell receptor beta chains drawn from one sample of a study of OX40 agonist ivuxolimab in advanced cancers. TCRdb's table, derived via immunoSEQ multiplex PCR, lists solely in-frame clones and lacks some. The sample lists 45,000 to 65,000 clones; about 89% were seen once. Sample: CD4+ or CD8+ T cells sorted from blood, taken in a trial of the OX40 agonist ivuxolimab. The receptors shown here come from an adult with an advanced solid tumor such as melanoma, head and neck, liver or kidney cancer. Both conserved end residues are trimmed from each CDR3. The D gene is left open where the match is weak.

D gene,V gene,CDR3 length,CDR3 protein
TRBD1,TRBV6-1,12,ASRWTGGPFEAF
-,TRBV11-3,14,ASSLGADNYYNEQF
TRBD1,TRBV5-1,13,ASSPGQGRPNEQF
TRBD1,TRBV28,13,ASSPSTGVANEQF
-,TRBV5-4,12,ASSPNGRTGELF
-,TRBV6-1,12,ASSERGGNYGYT
-,TRBV7-2,12,ASSLAGVGETQY
-,TRBV11-2,12,ASSPRTVGEKLF
-,TRBV7-2,12,ASSSSGWDNEQF
TRBD2,TRBV30,12,AWSVLGGENEQY
-,TRBV2,11,ASSRDLNQPQH
TRBD2,TRBV27,12,ASRAPGGAVTQY